This T cell receptor (beta chain) was recorded in a study of Ad26.COV2.S vaccination and SARS-CoV-2 variants. The overall study: Once or twice, 56 days apart, Ad26.COV2.S was delivered intramuscularly. The study, taken as a whole, reports: Breadth of non-spike TCRs did not differ between vaccinees and placebo recipients.

On this clone itself: The antigen is not known.

The CDR3 sequence is 13 residues long. Germline-derived CDR1 and CDR2 are MNHEY and SMNVEV (reference sequence). Trimming left V 0 bases short and J 6 bases short, with 9 bases between. Treatment: 15 to 20 received Ad26.COV2.S at low or high dose, single or two shots; a few received placebo; per-sample allocation not given. The study sampled participants on day 63 after the first vaccine or placebo injection. Ad26.COV2.S expressed prefusion-stabilized spike from the original Wuhan strain. Generated by immunoSEQ multiplex PCR, the TCRdb table keeps only in-frame clones and is missing some. The sample lists roughly 300,000 clones, roughly 90% occurring once.

The V call is TRBV27, the J call TRBJ2-7; possible D gene TRBD1, 6 bases. This TCR came from a person between 18 and 60 years old who received the Ad26.COV2.S COVID-19 vaccine or a placebo. The specimen comprised peripheral blood, sampled in a trial of Ad26.COV2.S vaccine versus placebo. The CDR3 DNA is TGTGCCAGCAGTTTATCGCTACAGGGCGAGCAGTACTTC. This sequence encodes CASSLSLQGEQYF.